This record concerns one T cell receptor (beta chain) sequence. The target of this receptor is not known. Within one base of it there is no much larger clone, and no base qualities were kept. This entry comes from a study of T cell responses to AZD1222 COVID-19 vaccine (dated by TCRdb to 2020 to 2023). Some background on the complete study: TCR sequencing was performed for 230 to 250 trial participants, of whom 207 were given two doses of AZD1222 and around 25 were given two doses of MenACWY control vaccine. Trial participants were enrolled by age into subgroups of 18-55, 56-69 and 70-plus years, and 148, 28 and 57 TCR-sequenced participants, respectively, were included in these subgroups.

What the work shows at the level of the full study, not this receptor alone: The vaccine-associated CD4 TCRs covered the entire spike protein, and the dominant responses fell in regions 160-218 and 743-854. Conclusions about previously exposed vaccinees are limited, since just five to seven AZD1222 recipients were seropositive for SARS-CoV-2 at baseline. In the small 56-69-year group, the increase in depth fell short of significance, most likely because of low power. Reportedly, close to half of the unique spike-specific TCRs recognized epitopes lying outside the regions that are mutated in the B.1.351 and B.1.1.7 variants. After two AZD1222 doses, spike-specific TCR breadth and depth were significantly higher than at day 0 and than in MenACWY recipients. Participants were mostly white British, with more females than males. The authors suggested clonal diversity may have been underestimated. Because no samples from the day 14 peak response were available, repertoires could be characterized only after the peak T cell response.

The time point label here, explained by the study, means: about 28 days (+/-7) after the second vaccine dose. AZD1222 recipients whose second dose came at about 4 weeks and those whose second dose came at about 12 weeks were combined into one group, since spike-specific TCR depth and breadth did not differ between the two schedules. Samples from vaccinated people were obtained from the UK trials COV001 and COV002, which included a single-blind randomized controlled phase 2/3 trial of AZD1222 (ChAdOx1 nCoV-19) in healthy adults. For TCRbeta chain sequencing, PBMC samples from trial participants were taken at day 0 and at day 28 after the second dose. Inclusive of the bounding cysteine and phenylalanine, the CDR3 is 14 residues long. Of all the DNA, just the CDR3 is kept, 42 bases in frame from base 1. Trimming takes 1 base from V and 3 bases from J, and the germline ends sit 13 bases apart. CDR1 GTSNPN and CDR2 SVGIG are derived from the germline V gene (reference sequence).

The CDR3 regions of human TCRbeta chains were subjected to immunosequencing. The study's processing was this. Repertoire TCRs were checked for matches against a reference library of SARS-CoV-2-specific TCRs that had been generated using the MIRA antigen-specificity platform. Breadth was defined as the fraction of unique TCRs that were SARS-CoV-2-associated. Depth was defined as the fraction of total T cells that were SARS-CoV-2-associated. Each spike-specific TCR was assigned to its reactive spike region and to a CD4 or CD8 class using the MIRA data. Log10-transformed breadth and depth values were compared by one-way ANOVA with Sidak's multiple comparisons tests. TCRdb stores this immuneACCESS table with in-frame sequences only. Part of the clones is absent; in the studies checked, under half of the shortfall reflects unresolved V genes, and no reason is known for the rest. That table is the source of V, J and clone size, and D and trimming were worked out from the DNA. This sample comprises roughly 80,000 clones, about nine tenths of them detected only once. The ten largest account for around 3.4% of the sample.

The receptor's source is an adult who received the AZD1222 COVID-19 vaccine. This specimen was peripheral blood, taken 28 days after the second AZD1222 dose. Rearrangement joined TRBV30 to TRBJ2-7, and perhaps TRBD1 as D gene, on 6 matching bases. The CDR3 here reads CAWSGQDSFYEQYF. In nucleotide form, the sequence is TGTGCCTGGAGTGGGCAGGACAGTTTCTACGAGCAGTACTTC.